Below are 22 T cell receptor beta chains sequenced from a single sample in a study of T-cell memory formation after mild COVID-19. TCRdb used MiXCR to reprocess the 5' RACE reads, holding one entry per CDR3 protein. This sample has 300,000 to 350,000 distinct CDR3 sequences; around 15% occur once, and the top ten carry approximately 22%. The specimen sequenced was PBMCs or a T cell subset sorted from them (not recorded which). These receptors originate from a man between 18 and 35 years old who had mild COVID-19 (a few samples of this study predate the infection). Cell type and time point are not known.

This clonotype was picked up many times. The chain links TRBV20-1 to TRBJ1-5; no firm D call. V lost 3 bases, J lost 11 bases, and 14 bases lay in between. The V gene's germline CDR1 is DFQATT and CDR2 SNEGSKA (reference sequence). The CDR3 is 12 amino acids. The CDR3 DNA reads as TGCAGTGCTAGGGGTCGGGCTACAGCCCAGCATTTT. It specifies CSARGRATAQHF.

This chain connects TRBV18 to TRBJ2-5; 7 bases are a match to TRBD1. The CDR3 contains 14 residues. The junction had 5 bases not matched to a gene; V was cut back by 6 bases and J by 1 base. From germline, CDR1 is KGHSH and CDR2 LQKENI. The CDR3 sequence: CASSPDRTQETQYF. DNA for the CDR3: TGTGCCAGCTCGCCGGACAGGACCCAAGAGACCCAGTACTTC.

This clonotype was recorded a few times. The V gene is TRBV12-3 or TRBV12-4, the J gene TRBJ1-3; TRBD1 matches at 8 bases. J lost 4 bases, V lost 6 bases, and 5 bases had no gene match. The CDR3 consists of 14 residues. CDR3 nucleotides: TGTGCCAGCAGCCTACAGGGGGAAGGAAACACCATATATTTT. The encoded protein is CASSLQGEGNTIYF.

This clonotype was detected ten times or more. This rearrangement joins TRBV2 to TRBJ1-5; 9 nucleotides match TRBD1. Trimming removed 3 bases from V and 6 bases from J; junction bases left unmatched: 6. The CDR3 totals 15 residues. CDR1 SNHLY and CDR2 FYNNEI come from the germline V gene. This CDR3 is CASSDGTGFSQPQHF. DNA of the CDR3: TGTGCCAGCAGTGACGGGACAGGGTTCAGTCAGCCCCAGCATTTT.

This clonotype was detected ten times or more. The rearrangement uses TRBV5-1 and TRBJ2-3; 8 nucleotides agree with TRBD1. The CDR3 has 15 amino acids. Trimming took 4 bases from V and 4 from J; bases not matched to a gene: 8. The germline CDR1 and CDR2 sequences are SGHRS and YFSETQ. The CDR3 loop is CASSLRTGSADTQYF. The CDR3 nucleotides read TGCGCCAGCAGCCTTAGGACAGGGTCAGCAGATACGCAGTATTTT.

This clonotype was counted many times. V is TRBV7-6 and J is TRBJ2-1, with D tentatively TRBD2 (6 bases). Germline-derived CDR1 and CDR2 are SGHVS and FNYEAQ. This CDR3 is built from 15 residues. The V end was cut by 3 bases, the J end by 9 bases, with 18 bases between. CDR3 protein: CASSFGSAGRGEQFF. The CDR3 nucleotides are TGTGCCAGCAGCTTCGGATCGGCGGGACGGGGTGAGCAGTTCTTC.

The V gene is TRBV6-2 or TRBV6-3, the J gene TRBJ2-1, with TRBD2 matching over 7 bases. This CDR3 region has 15 residues. The V and J ends lost 2 bases and 2 bases, in that order; junction bases with no gene match: 3. Germline V CDR1 and CDR2: MNHEY, SVGEGT. Here the CDR3 reads CASSYGAGAYNEQFF. CDR3 DNA: TGTGCCAGCAGTTACGGGGCGGGGGCCTACAATGAGCAGTTCTTC.

J is TRBJ1-4 and V is TRBV27; 8 bases agree with TRBD1. The CDR3 is 13 residues long. The germline V gene encodes CDR1 MNHEY and CDR2 SMNVEV (reference sequence). After removal of 8 bases from V and 10 bases from J, the junction contained 9 bases not matched to a gene. CDR3 residues: CASLDRGFGKLFF. In DNA, the CDR3 is TGTGCCAGCCTCGACAGGGGATTCGGAAAACTGTTTTTT.

The chain couples TRBV27 to TRBJ2-6; D is unclear. The germline V gene encodes CDR1 MNHEY and CDR2 SMNVEV (reference sequence). The length of the CDR3 is 14 residues. Trimming took off 1 base at V and 3 bases at J, with 4 bases between the two ends. The CDR3 DNA sequence: TGTGCCAGCAGTTTATTGGGTGGGGCCAACGTCCTGACTTTC. It codes for CASSLLGGANVLTF. Filled out from reference TRBV27 and TRBJ2-6, the complete variable domain reads EAQVTQNPRYLITVTGKKLTVTCSQNMNHEYMSWYRQDPGLGLRQIYYSMNVEVTDKGDVPEGYKVSRKEKRNFPLILESPSPNQTSLYFCASSLLGGANVLTFGAGSRLTVL.

This clonotype came up a few times. This sequence joins TRBV7-2 and TRBJ2-1, with no clear D. V gave up 3 bases and J gave up 3 bases, with 9 bases separating them. Germline V gene sequence: CDR1 SGHTA, CDR2 FQGNSA. This CDR3 region has 14 residues. CDR3 DNA sequence: TGTGCCAGCAGCTTTCGGTCCAACTACAATGAGCAGTTCTTC. Translation: CASSFRSNYNEQFF.

This clonotype was seen a few times. The CDR3 loop is CASSLMREETQYF. In nucleotides, the CDR3 is TGTGCCAGCAGCTTAATGCGGGAAGAGACCCAGTACTTC. The chain has TRBV7-3 and TRBJ2-5; D may be TRBD2 (5 bases). The CDR3 covers 13 residues. Germline V gene data show CDR1 as SGHTA and CDR2 as FQGTGA. V was shortened by 1 base and J by 3 bases, with 6 bases between the two germline ends.

This clonotype appeared a few times. This chain uses TRBV6-2 or TRBV6-3 with TRBJ2-1, with D perhaps TRBD2 (5 bases). Germline loops: CDR1 MNHEY, CDR2 SVGEGT. The CDR3 has 15 amino acids. V was clipped by 5 bases and J by 7 bases, with 18 bases between them. The CDR3 protein is CASSARRGPGNEQFF. As DNA, the CDR3 is TGTGCCAGCAGTGCGCGTCGGGGTCCGGGGAATGAGCAGTTCTTC.

This clonotype occurred many times. The chain uses TRBV4-2 and TRBJ1-1, with D tentatively TRBD1 (6 bases). This CDR3 is 16 amino acids long. Trimming removed 1 base from V and 1 base from J, with 13 bases in between. Germline values: CDR1 LGHNA, CDR2 YNFKEQ. The CDR3 nucleotides are TGTGCCAGCAGCCAAGCCTTACAGGGATCGAACACTGAAGCTTTCTTT. This sequence encodes CASSQALQGSNTEAFF.

This sequence joins TRBV5-1 and TRBJ1-5, with a tentative D call TRBD1 (5 bases). The V end lost 2 bases, the J end lost 0 bases, and 9 bases lay between the germline ends. Germline lookup yields CDR1 SGHRS and CDR2 YFSETQ. The CDR3 length is 15 residues. The CDR3: CASSLGEASNQPQHF. CDR3 bases: TGCGCCAGCAGCTTAGGGGAGGCTAGCAATCAGCCCCAGCATTTT.

This clonotype has just a few counts. The rearrangement uses TRBV2 and TRBJ2-7, with 8 bases aligning to TRBD1. Per the germline V gene, CDR1 is SNHLY and CDR2 is FYNNEI. The CDR3 is 14 residues long. The V and J ends lost 7 bases and 2 bases, in that order; junction bases with no gene match: 7. The CDR3 nucleotides read TGTGCCAGCAAACTCAGGGGGCTTGCCTACGAGCAGTACTTC. It specifies CASKLRGLAYEQYF. The complete variable domain, with remaining parts taken from reference TRBV2 and TRBJ2-7, reads EPEVTQTPSHQVTQMGQEVILRCVPISNHLYFYWYRQILGQKVEFLVSFYNNEISEKSEIFDDQFSVERPDGSNFTLKIRSTKLEDSAMYFCASKLRGLAYEQYFGPGTRLTVT.

Only a few counts were recorded for this clonotype. The chain carries TRBV28 and TRBJ2-2; tentatively, D is TRBD1 or TRBD2 (5 bases each). V was clipped by 10 bases and J by 0 bases, with 9 bases between them. This CDR3 has 13 amino acids. The germline V gene encodes CDR1 MDHEN and CDR2 SYDVKM. This chain's CDR3 is CANRDANTGELFF. The CDR3 DNA reads TGTGCCAACCGGGACGCGAACACCGGGGAGCTGTTTTTT.

This rearrangement joins TRBV5-1 to TRBJ1-1; D possibly corresponds to TRBD1 (6 bases). The ends were cut back, 5 bases at V and 2 bases at J, with 13 bases in the middle. Germline V gene lookup returns CDR1 SGHRS and CDR2 YFSETQ. The CDR3 consists of 14 residues. The DNA of the CDR3 is TGCGCCAGCAGTTGGGGGGCCGCCAACACTGAAGCTTTCTTT. This translates into CASSWGAANTEAFF.

The gene calls are TRBV3-1 and TRBJ1-5; TRBD1 matches at 7 bases. J lost 5 bases, V lost 4 bases, and 5 bases had no gene match. Germline V gives CDR1 LGHDT, CDR2 YNNKEL (reference sequence). This CDR3 has 14 amino acids. CDR3 in DNA: TGTGCCAGCAGCCTCAGGGGGGAGGATCAGCCCCAGCATTTT. It yields the protein CASSLRGEDQPQHF.

This clonotype appeared once. The CDR3: CASTSQGASREKLFF. In DNA form, the CDR3 reads TGTGCCAGTACGTCTCAGGGGGCTTCGAGGGAAAAACTGTTTTTT. This chain connects TRBV19 to TRBJ1-4, with 8 bases identical to TRBD1. There are 15 residues in the CDR3. Germline V gives CDR1 LNHDA, CDR2 SQIVND (reference sequence). The ends lost 7 bases at V and 8 bases at J; junction bases unmatched: 12.

The gene calls are TRBV3-1 and TRBJ2-7; perhaps TRBD1 as D (6 bases). This CDR3 spans 14 amino acids. Per germline, CDR1 LGHDT and CDR2 YNNKEL (reference sequence). With 0 bases removed from V and 4 bases from J, the gap between germline ends came to 10 bases. This CDR3 reads CASSQDRGGYEQYF. CDR3 bases: TGTGCCAGCAGCCAAGACAGGGGTGGGTACGAGCAGTACTTC.

This clonotype was seen a few times. The chain couples TRBV5-1 to TRBJ2-7; TRBD2 matches at 7 bases. Trimming at V came to 4 bases and at J to 3 bases, leaving 7 bases not matched to a gene. CDR3 length: 14 amino acids. Germline lookup yields CDR1 SGHRS and CDR2 YFSETQ. The CDR3 DNA reads as TGCGCCAGCAGCCCTGGGGCGGGGGTCTACGAGCAGTACTTC. Protein product: CASSPGAGVYEQYF. The full variable domain, with the rest looked up from reference TRBV5-1 and TRBJ2-7, is KAGVTQTPRYLIKTRGQQVTLSCSPISGHRSVSWYQQTPGQGLQFLFEYFSETQRNKGNFPGRFSGRQFSNSRSEMNVSTLELGDSALYLCASSPGAGVYEQYFGPGTRLTVT.

The sample holds a few counts of this clonotype. V gene TRBV12-3 or TRBV12-4 combines with J gene TRBJ2-5; D perhaps matches TRBD1 (6 bases). There are 14 residues in the CDR3. V lost 2 bases to trimming and J lost 3 bases, with 10 bases between them. The CDR3 region has the DNA TGTGCCAGCAGTTTACAGGACAGCAAAGAGACCCAGTACTTC. It specifies CASSLQDSKETQYF.